The entry below gives a single T cell receptor (beta chain) sequence along with its context. Its specificity is unknown. This CDR3 has 16 residues. The germline gives CDR1 MNHNS, CDR2 SASEGT. Trimming at V came to 6 bases and at J to 0 bases, leaving 10 bases not matched to a gene. This specimen comes from a study of response to subunit inactivated influenza vaccine. TCRdb ran MiXCR on the RT-PCR reads and lists one entry per CDR3 protein. Of a few hundred thousand distinct CDR3 sequences listed, around 15% are singletons. General observations from the study: The authors suggested that every seasonal influenza vaccination recruits few new T cells.

The J gene is TRBJ2-7, the V gene TRBV6-1; 8 bases align to TRBD2. The clonotype comes from a man aged 45-65 years who received an inactivated influenza vaccine. This sample comprised PBMCs from blood, obtained 12 days after vaccination. The CDR3 DNA sequence: TGTGCCAGCAGACCCACCGGGGGGGCAAGCTCCTACGAGCAGTACTTC. Its protein is CASRPTGGASSYEQYF.